This T cell receptor beta chain was retrieved from a study of identical twins. Notes on the study in general: Abundant beta clonotypes from cord blood had fewer insertions, unlike memory repertoires, which showed none. Interpretation of the results relied on cross-sectional statistical analysis and not on following the same donors.

Using its own MiXCR run on the 5' RACE reads, TCRdb lists one record per CDR3 protein. The repertoire holds some 1,700,000 distinct CDR3 sequences, about 32% seen once, with about 0.27% in the top ten. The CDR3 extends over 15 amino acids. Germline V CDR1 and CDR2: DFQATT, SNEGSKA (reference sequence). V was clipped by 5 bases and J by 1 base; unmatched bases: 7. This clonotype was seen a few times. Its antigen is undetermined. This rearrangement joins TRBV20-1 to TRBJ1-5; 8 nucleotides align to TRBD1. This receptor was obtained from a newborn girl in good health. Specimen: cord blood. The CDR3: CSAVSGGGSNQPQHF. Here the CDR3 DNA reads TGCAGTGCTGTTTCAGGGGGCGGGAGCAATCAGCCCCAGCATTTT.